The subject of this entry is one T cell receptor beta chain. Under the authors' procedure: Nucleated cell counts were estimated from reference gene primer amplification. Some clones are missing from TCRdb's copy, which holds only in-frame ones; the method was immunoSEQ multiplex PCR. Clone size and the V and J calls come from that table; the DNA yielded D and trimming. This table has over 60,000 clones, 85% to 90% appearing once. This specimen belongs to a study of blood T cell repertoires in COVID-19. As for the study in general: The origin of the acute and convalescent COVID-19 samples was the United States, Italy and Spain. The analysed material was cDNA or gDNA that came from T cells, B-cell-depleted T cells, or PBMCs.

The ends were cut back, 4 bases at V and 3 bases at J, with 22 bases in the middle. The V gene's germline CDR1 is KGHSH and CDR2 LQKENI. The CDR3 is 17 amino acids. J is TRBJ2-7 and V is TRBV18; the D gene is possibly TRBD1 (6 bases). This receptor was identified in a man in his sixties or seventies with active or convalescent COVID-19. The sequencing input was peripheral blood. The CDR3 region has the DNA TGTGCCAGCTCACTCCTCGGCCAGGGGCGAATGAGCTACGAGCAGTACTTC. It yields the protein CASSLLGQGRMSYEQYF. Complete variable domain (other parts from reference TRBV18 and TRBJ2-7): NAGVMQNPRHLVRRRGQEARLRCSPMKGHSHVYWYRQLPEEGLKFMVYLQKENIIDESGMPKERFSAEFPKEGPSILRIQQVVRGDSAAYFCASSLLGQGRMSYEQYFGPGTRLTVT.